The clone carrying this T cell receptor beta chain was picked up a small number of times. V was cut by 3 bases and J by 5 bases, with 16 bases left in between. CDR1 and CDR2 (germline): MGHRA, YSYEKL. This CDR3 has 15 residues. A second about 6 to 12 cycle PCR used barcoded and J-beta primers. TCRdb reprocessed the 5' RACE reads via MiXCR and lists one record per CDR3 protein. The sample records 1.2 million to 1.5 million distinct CDR3 sequences, 35% to 45% being singletons. This record comes from a study of blood T cells in healthy people across ages. Sequencing was performed on blood. The receptor was isolated from a young woman in good health. This chain connects TRBV4-1 to TRBJ1-1; TRBD1 is a possible D gene (5 bases). CDR3 loop: CASSQPAGVRTEAFF. The CDR3 bases are TGCGCCAGCAGCCAGCCGGCGGGGGTTAGGACTGAAGCTTTCTTT.